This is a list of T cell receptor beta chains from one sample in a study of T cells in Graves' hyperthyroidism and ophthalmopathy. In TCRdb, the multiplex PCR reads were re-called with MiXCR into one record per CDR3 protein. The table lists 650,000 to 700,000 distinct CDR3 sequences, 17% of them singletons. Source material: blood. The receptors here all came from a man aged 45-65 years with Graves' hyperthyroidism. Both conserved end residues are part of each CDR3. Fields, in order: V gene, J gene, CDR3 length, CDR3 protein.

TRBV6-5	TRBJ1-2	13	CAGSYYNNYGYTF
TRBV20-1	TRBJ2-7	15	CSARPRRDPRHEQYF
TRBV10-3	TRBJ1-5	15	CAISESGQSNQPQHF
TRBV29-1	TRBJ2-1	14	CSVGLAGGRNEQFF
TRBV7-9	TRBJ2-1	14	CASSRTYEYNEQFF
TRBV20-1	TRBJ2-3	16	CSAGIGGGRRTDTQYF
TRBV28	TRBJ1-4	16	CASRGSRDSDNEKLFF
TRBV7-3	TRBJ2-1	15	CASSPGGGIEEEMFF
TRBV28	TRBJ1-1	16	CASRTIQGSPSGEAFF
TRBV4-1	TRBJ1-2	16	CASSQTGTAVNYGYTF
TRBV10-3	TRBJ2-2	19	CAISEPPRGPESYTGELFF
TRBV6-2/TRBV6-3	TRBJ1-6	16	CASSYSRRTGNSPLHF
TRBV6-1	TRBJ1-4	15	CASSPRQGRNEKLFF
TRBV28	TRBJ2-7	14	CASSSWDRDYEQYF
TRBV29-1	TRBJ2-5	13	CSVVRAEQETQYF
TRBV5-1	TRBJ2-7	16	CASSLVIGTTVYEQYF
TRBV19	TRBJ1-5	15	CASSIQSTRNQPQHF
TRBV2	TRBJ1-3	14	CASSLFSVGNTIYF
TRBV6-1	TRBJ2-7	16	CASSSSGTGVPYEQYF
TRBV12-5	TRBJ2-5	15	CASGLGTGQQETQYF
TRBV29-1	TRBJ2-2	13	CSVVPLYSGELFF
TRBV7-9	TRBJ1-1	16	CASSYWTGGAGTEAFF
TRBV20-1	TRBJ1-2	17	CSATKLEATEFIYGYTF
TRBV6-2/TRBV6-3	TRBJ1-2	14	CASSKGQTSYGYTF
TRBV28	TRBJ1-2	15	CASSLAGQGLGDYTF
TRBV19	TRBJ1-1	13	CASSMSVTGEAFF
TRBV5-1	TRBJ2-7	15	CASSLGRGRVHEQYF
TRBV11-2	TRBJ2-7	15	CASSYVREGMREQYF
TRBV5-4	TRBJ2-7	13	CASSLLHKREQYF
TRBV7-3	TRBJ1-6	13	CASSFDYYSPLHF
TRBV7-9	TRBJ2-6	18	CASSFRDSVSSGANVLTF
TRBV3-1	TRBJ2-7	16	CASSQHQDRESYEQYF
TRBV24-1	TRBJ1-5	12	CATSEPLGSQHF
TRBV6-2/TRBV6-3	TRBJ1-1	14	CASTTGTPTTEAFF
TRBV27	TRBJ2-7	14	CASSLAGPAYEQYF
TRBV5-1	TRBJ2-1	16	CASSGGSGRAIDEQFF
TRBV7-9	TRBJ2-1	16	CASSPPPSGSRHEQFF
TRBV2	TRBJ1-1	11	CARLLDSEAFF
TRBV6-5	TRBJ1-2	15	CASSYRGGTNYGYTF
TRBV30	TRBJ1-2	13	CAWLPPHNYGYTF
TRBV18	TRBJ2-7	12	CASSPLAYEQYF
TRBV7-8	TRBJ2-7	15	CASRSDRVSSYEQYF
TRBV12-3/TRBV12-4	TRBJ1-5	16	CASTSDRSYSNQPQHF
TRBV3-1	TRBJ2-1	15	CASSQERVLDNEQFF
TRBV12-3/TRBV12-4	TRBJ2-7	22	CASSLRTVPGLAGGPAKHEQYF
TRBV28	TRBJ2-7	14	CASIPGGTDYEQYF
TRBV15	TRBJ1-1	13	CATRVSRNTEAFF
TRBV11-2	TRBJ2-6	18	CASRGIRGGHSGANVLTF
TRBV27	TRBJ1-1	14	CASSLGVAGSEAFF
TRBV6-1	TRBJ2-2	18	CASSPGTSGSLNTGELFF
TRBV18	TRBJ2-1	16	CASSSLDREIYNEQFF
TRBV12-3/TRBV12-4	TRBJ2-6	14	CASSHSSGANVLTF
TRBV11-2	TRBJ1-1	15	CASSRQANSNTEAFF
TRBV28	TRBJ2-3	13	CASKDGGTDTQYF
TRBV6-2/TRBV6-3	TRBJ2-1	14	CASSFRTSPDEQFF
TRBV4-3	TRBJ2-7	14	CASSHQWEIGEQYF
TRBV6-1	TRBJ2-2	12	CAIMAGTGELFF